These 13 T cell receptor beta chains share one sample of origin, sequenced in a study of lymphopenia after photon versus proton radiotherapy (dated by TCRdb to between 2018 and 2021). Library preparation was by the immunoSEQ multiplex PCR assay. This immuneACCESS table, as held by TCRdb, lists in-frame sequences with V and J called but not all clones. Of the missing ones, under half trace to an unresolved V gene in checked studies; the others have no known cause. The sample table lists 20,000 to 30,000 clones, approximately 85% of them with a count of one. The ten largest clonotypes hold around 5.3% of the sample. Sequenced material: peripheral blood, taken from a patient treated with photon-based radiotherapy. The receptors here all came from a man aged 25 to 40 with gastric cancer.

The gene calls are TRBV19 and TRBJ2-2; D gene unclear. Per the germline V gene, CDR1 is LNHDA and CDR2 is SQIVND (reference sequence). The CDR3 contains 15 residues. V was clipped by 8 bases and J by 0 bases, with 13 bases between them. The CDR3 loop is CASATAATNTGELFF. CDR3 in DNA: TGTGCCAGTGCTACAGCAGCCACGAACACCGGGGAGCTGTTTTTT.

The J gene is TRBJ1-3, the V gene TRBV10-3; TRBD1 agrees at 7 bases. V shed 5 bases, J shed 5 bases, and the junction held 6 bases outside the gene matches. This CDR3 spans 14 amino acids. Germline V lookup: CDR1 ENHRY, CDR2 SYGVKD. The CDR3 DNA reads as TGTGCCATCAGTAGAGACAGGGATAGAAACACCATATATTTT. Protein product: CAISRDRDRNTIYF.

V is TRBV10-1 and J is TRBJ2-2; 7 bases match TRBD2. The CDR3 extends over 13 amino acids. Germline V gene lookup returns CDR1 WNHNN and CDR2 SYGVQD (reference sequence). The V and J ends lost 5 bases and 6 bases, in that order; junction bases with no gene match: 3. The CDR3 loop reads CASSSGAAGELFF. The CDR3 DNA is TGCGCCAGCAGTAGCGGGGCGGCCGGGGAGCTGTTTTTT.

V is TRBV7-7 and J is TRBJ2-5, with D hard to call. Trimming pared 1 base from V and 5 bases from J, leaving 8 bases between. Germline CDR1 is SSHAT and CDR2 is FNYEAQ (reference sequence). The CDR3 totals 13 residues. The CDR3 protein is CASSLEGAETQYF. CDR3 bases: TGTGCCAGCAGCTTAGAGGGTGCTGAGACCCAGTACTTC.

The V call is TRBV6-5, the J call TRBJ2-7, with 10 bases fitting TRBD2. CDR1 is MNHEY and CDR2 is SVGAGI in the germline V gene. V lost 2 bases to trimming and J lost 1 base; unmatched junction nucleotides: 2. This CDR3 comprises 15 residues. The CDR3 nucleotides read TGTGCCAGCAGTTACGGTAGCGGGAGGTCCTACGAGCAGTACTTC. Its protein is CASSYGSGRSYEQYF.

V and J are TRBV27 and TRBJ1-6; 9 positions match TRBD1. The V and J ends lost 4 bases and 7 bases, in that order; junction bases with no gene match: 2. Germline CDR1 reads MNHEY; CDR2 reads SMNVEV (reference sequence). There are 14 residues in the CDR3. As DNA, the CDR3 is TGTGCCAGCAGTTCAGGACAGGGGAATTCACCCCTCCACTTT. This encodes CASSSGQGNSPLHF.

This chain joins TRBV7-9 and TRBJ2-7; no definite D call. V was pared by 1 base and J by 7 bases, with 5 bases between. The CDR3 runs 11 residues. Germline lookup yields CDR1 SEHNR and CDR2 FQNEAQ (reference sequence). The CDR3 reads CASSLDDEQYF. The CDR3 DNA reads TGTGCCAGCAGCTTAGATGATGAGCAGTACTTC.

The table lists this clone with a few counts. The chain couples TRBV9 to TRBJ1-2; D gene unclear. CDR3 length: 14 amino acids. CDR1 SGDLS and CDR2 YYNGEE come from the germline V gene. V was cut by 0 bases and J by 4 bases, with 10 bases left in between. In nucleotides, the CDR3 is TGTGCCAGCAGCGTAGGTTACGGAGCCTATGGCTACACCTTC. Its protein product is CASSVGYGAYGYTF.

This clone occurred once. V is TRBV11-3 and J is TRBJ1-5; 8 nucleotides align to TRBD1. From germline, CDR1 is SGHNT and CDR2 YENEEA. Unmatched junction bases numbered 5, after V lost 1 base and J lost 6 bases. There are 15 residues in the CDR3. Here the CDR3 DNA reads TGTGCCAGCAGCTTAGGGCAGGGGGCAGGTCAGCCCCAGCATTTT. It encodes CASSLGQGAGQPQHF.

The chain has TRBV18 and TRBJ1-2; the D is unclear. Trimming removed 6 bases from V and 2 bases from J, with 10 bases in between. This CDR3 contains 13 residues. The germline V gene has CDR1 KGHSH and CDR2 LQKENI. CDR3 region: CASSQPGNYGYTF. The CDR3 nucleotides are TGTGCCAGCTCCCAACCGGGAAACTATGGCTACACCTTC.

The chain is built from TRBV6-1 and TRBJ1-1; tentative D call: TRBD1 (6 bases). The germline CDR1 and CDR2 sequences are MNHNS and SASEGT. Trimming pared 2 bases from V and 0 bases from J, leaving 19 bases between. The CDR3 has 18 residues. The CDR3 coding sequence is TGTGCCAGCAGTGAAATCCTCGAGCAGGGACACCTGAACACTGAAGCTTTCTTT. Its protein is CASSEILEQGHLNTEAFF.

This chain joins TRBV29-1 and TRBJ2-1; D remains ambiguous. V dropped 1 base and J dropped 0 bases, with 7 bases sitting between them. The CDR3 covers 14 residues. Germline V gene sequence: CDR1 SQVTM, CDR2 ANQGSEA. CDR3 in amino acids: CSVEGPDSYNEQFF. For the CDR3, the DNA is TGCAGCGTTGAAGGCCCCGACTCCTACAATGAGCAGTTCTTC.

V usage is TRBV2 and J usage is TRBJ2-3, with 9 bases identical to TRBD1. This CDR3 has 14 amino acids. The V segment lost 7 bases and the J segment 4 bases; nucleotides outside the gene matches: 6. CDR1 and CDR2 (germline): SNHLY, FYNNEI. CDR3 bases: TGTGCCAGCATCCTGGACAGGGGACCAGATACGCAGTATTTT. Amino acids: CASILDRGPDTQYF. Using reference TRBV2 and TRBJ2-3 for the parts outside the CDR3, the full variable domain is EPEVTQTPSHQVTQMGQEVILRCVPISNHLYFYWYRQILGQKVEFLVSFYNNEISEKSEIFDDQFSVERPDGSNFTLKIRSTKLEDSAMYFCASILDRGPDTQYFGPGTRLTVL.